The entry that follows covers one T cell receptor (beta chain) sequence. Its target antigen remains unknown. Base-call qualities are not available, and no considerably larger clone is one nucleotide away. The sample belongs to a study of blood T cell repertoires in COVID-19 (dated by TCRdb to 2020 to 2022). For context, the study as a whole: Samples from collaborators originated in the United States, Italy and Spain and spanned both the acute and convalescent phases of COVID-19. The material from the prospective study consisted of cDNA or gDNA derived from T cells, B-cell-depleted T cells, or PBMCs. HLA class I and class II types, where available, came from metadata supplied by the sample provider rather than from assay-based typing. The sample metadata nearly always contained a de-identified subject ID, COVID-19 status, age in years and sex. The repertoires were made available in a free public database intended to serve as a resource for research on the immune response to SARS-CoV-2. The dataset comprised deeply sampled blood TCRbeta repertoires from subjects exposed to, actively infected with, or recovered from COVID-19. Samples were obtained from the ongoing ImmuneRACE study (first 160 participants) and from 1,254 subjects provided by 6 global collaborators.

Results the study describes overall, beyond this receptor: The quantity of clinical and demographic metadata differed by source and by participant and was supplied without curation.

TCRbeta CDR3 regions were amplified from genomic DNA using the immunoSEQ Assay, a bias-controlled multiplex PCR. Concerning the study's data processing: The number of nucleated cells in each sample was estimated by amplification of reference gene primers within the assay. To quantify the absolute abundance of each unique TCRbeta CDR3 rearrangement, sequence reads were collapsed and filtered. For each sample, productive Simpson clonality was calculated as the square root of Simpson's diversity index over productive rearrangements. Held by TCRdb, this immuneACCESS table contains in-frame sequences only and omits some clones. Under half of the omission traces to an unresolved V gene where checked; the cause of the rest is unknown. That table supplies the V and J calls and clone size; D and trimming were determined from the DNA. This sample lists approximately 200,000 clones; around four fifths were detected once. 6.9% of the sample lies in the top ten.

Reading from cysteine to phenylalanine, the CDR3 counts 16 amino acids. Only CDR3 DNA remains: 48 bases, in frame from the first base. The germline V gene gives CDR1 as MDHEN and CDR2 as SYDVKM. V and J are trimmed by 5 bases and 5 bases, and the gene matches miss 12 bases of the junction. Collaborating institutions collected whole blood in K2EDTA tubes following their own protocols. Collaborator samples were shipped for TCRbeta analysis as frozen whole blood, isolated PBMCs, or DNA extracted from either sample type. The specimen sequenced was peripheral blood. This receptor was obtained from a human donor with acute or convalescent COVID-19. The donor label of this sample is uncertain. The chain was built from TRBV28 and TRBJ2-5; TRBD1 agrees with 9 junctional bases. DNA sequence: TGTGCCAGCAGTCCCTGGAGGGGACAGGGCAAGGAGACCCAGTACTTC. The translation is CASSPWRGQGKETQYF.